Each of the 3 T cell receptor beta chains below was sequenced from the same sample in a study of CD8 T cells in Susac syndrome. The RNA, roughly 0.5 to 1 ug, was put through reverse transcription using random hexamers. MiXCR, run by TCRdb on the immunoSEQ multiplex PCR reads, gives a single entry per CDR3 protein. The sample has approximately 260,000 distinct CDR3 sequences; 96% are singletons. The sequenced sample consisted of CD4+ T cells from PBMCs. These receptors all come from a human donor with Susac syndrome.

The rearrangement joins TRBV7-8 to TRBJ2-1; 13 positions agree with TRBD2. With V trimmed by 5 bases and J by 0 bases, 13 bases remained unmatched. Looked up from germline, CDR1 is SGHVS and CDR2 is FQNEAQ. CDR3 length equals 20 residues. CDR3 bases: TGTGCCAGCAGCAAGACAAGGGGACTAGCGGGAAAGAGCTCCTACAATGAGCAGTTCTTC. Protein product: CASSKTRGLAGKSSYNEQFF.

This chain connects TRBV19 to TRBJ2-2; 11 bases are shared with TRBD1. The CDR3 loop spans 15 amino acids. J lost 7 bases, V lost 5 bases, and 6 bases had no gene match. Germline values: CDR1 LNHDA, CDR2 SQIVND (reference sequence). The CDR3 coding sequence is TGTGCCAGTAGTCACGGACAGGGGGCGGGCGGGGAGCTGTTTTTT. It specifies CASSHGQGAGGELFF.

The chain is built from TRBV18 and TRBJ2-3; D is perhaps TRBD1 (6 bases). Germline V gene lookup returns CDR1 KGHSH and CDR2 LQKENI. The V gene lost 1 base and the J gene lost 4 bases, with 6 bases spanning the gap. This CDR3 has 13 residues. This CDR3 is CASSPRGPDTQYF. The CDR3 bases are TGTGCCAGCTCACCACGGGGGCCAGATACGCAGTATTTT. Looking up the rest from reference TRBV18 and TRBJ2-3 gives the full variable domain: NAGVMQNPRHLVRRRGQEARLRCSPMKGHSHVYWYRQLPEEGLKFMVYLQKENIIDESGMPKERFSAEFPKEGPSILRIQQVVRGDSAAYFCASSPRGPDTQYFGPGTRLTVL.